These 27 T cell receptor beta chains originate from one sample sequenced in a study of blood T cells in healthy people across ages. Alongside a J-beta primer mix, a sample-barcoded 5' primer served in a second PCR lasting about 7 to 12 cycles. TCRdb reprocessed the 5' RACE reads via MiXCR and lists one record per CDR3 protein. The table shows around 1,000,000 distinct CDR3 sequences, with around two fifths occurring only once. The sample taken for sequencing was blood. These receptors were obtained from a man aged 18 to 30 in good health.

Only a few counts were recorded for this clonotype. The rearrangement uses TRBV29-1 and TRBJ2-5; TRBD1 aligns across 11 bases. The assigned J gene may be wrong: the sequence end matches TRBJ2-7 better. The CDR3 is 13 amino acids. Germline V gives CDR1 SQVTM, CDR2 ANQGSEA. CDR3: CSVRLGQGVEQYF. DNA of the CDR3: TGCAGCGTCCGCTTGGGACAGGGGGTCGAGCAGTACTTC.

The sample holds a few counts of this clonotype. The chain combines TRBV4-3 with TRBJ1-4; D perhaps matches TRBD1 (5 bases). Per germline, CDR1 LGHNA and CDR2 YSLEER. Trimming stripped 0 bases from V and 6 bases from J, with 14 bases between. This CDR3 has 16 residues. The CDR3 loop is CASSQEVSQEDEKLFF. The CDR3 DNA reads as TGCGCCAGCAGCCAAGAGGTATCACAGGAAGATGAAAAACTGTTTTTT.

This clonotype came up once. J is TRBJ2-7 and V is TRBV4-1; 7 positions agree with TRBD2. V was clipped by 0 bases and J by 7 bases; unmatched bases: 15. Germline values: CDR1 MGHRA, CDR2 YSYEKL. The length of the CDR3 is 17 residues. The DNA of the CDR3 is TGCGCCAGCAGCCAAGATCGGGTCCGGGGGGTATTAAATGAGCAGTACTTC. This encodes CASSQDRVRGVLNEQYF.

The table lists this clonotype with many counts. The V gene is TRBV20-1, the J gene TRBJ2-1, with TRBD2 matching 7 bases. The germline CDR1 and CDR2 sequences are DFQATT and SNEGSKA (reference sequence). V shed 0 bases, J shed 7 bases, and the junction held 15 bases outside the gene matches. The CDR3 is 17 residues long. CDR3 sequence reads: CSARDYRASGKENEQFF. As DNA, the CDR3 is TGCAGTGCTAGAGATTATAGGGCGAGCGGGAAGGAGAATGAGCAGTTCTTC.

The genes are TRBV7-2 and TRBJ2-1; 11 nucleotides line up with TRBD1. The trim removed 6 bases at V and 8 bases at J, leaving 6 bases unmatched. The CDR3 consists of 14 residues. CDR1 is SGHTA, CDR2 FQGNSA, per germline. This CDR3 reads CASSRSGQGDEQFF. Written as DNA, the CDR3 is TGTGCCAGCAGTCGCTCGGGACAGGGGGATGAGCAGTTCTTC.

This clonotype appeared a few times. The chain carries TRBV5-5 and TRBJ2-4; D may be TRBD2 (6 bases). Germline V gene data show CDR1 as SGHKS and CDR2 as YYEKEE (reference sequence). There are 15 residues in the CDR3. Trimming removed 3 bases at V and 2 bases at J, with 12 bases between. CDR3 protein: CASSSGGVSKNIQYF. In DNA form, the CDR3 reads TGTGCCAGCAGCTCCGGGGGAGTATCCAAAAACATTCAGTACTTC.

The chain's CDR3 is CARTQDGEDYGYTF. CDR3 nucleotides: TGTGCCCGTACTCAGGACGGAGAGGACTATGGCTACACCTTC. The V call is TRBV6-1, the J call TRBJ1-2; D remains unclear. This CDR3 has 14 residues. Trimming removed 11 bases from V and 3 bases from J, with 19 bases in between. The V gene's germline CDR1 is MNHNS and CDR2 SASEGT.

There are a few counts of this clonotype. The rearrangement links TRBV14 to TRBJ1-5; no clear D. This CDR3 is built from 15 residues. The germline V gene encodes CDR1 SGHDN and CDR2 FVKESK. V shed 0 bases and J shed 0 bases, with 6 bases lying between them. This chain's CDR3 is CASSQDDRSNQPQHF. CDR3 nucleotide sequence: TGTGCCAGCAGCCAAGATGACCGTAGCAATCAGCCCCAGCATTTT.

The rearrangement joins TRBV20-1 to TRBJ2-2; no firm D call. Germline assignment: CDR1 DFQATT and CDR2 SNEGSKA (reference sequence). V lost 6 bases and J lost 7, with 24 bases in between. The CDR3 sequence is 16 residues long. CDR3 protein: CSAPRWHPPIGGELFF. DNA for the CDR3: TGCAGTGCCCCAAGGTGGCATCCCCCGATTGGCGGGGAGCTGTTTTTT.

This clonotype was found a few times. The rearrangement links TRBV20-1 to TRBJ1-2, with D maybe TRBD1 (6 bases). The CDR3 spans 13 residues. The germline V and J ends were trimmed by 4 bases and 0 bases, with 9 bases remaining between them. The germline gives CDR1 DFQATT, CDR2 SNEGSKA (reference sequence). For the CDR3, the DNA is TGCAGTGCTATGAACAGGGCTAACTATGGCTACACCTTC. It codes for CSAMNRANYGYTF.

The chain employs TRBV21-1 and TRBJ1-5; the D call of TRBD1 is as the table states it, not checked on the DNA. TRBV21-1 is described as a pseudogene. The CDR3 is made up of 17 amino acids. CDR3 bases: TGTGCCAGCAGCAAGCCCAGCAGGGGCCATAGCAATCAGCCCCAGCATTTT. As protein: CASSKPSRGHSNQPQHF.

The chain couples TRBV4-2 to TRBJ2-7; 9 bases fit TRBD1. Losses at the gene ends were 1 base for V and 2 bases for J; bases not matched to a gene: 12. The CDR3 has 18 amino acids. Germline V gene sequence: CDR1 LGHNA, CDR2 YNFKEQ. The CDR3 region has the DNA TGTGCCAGCAGCCAAGCGATAACCGGGACAGGGTTCGCCTACGAGCAGTACTTC. Protein sequence: CASSQAITGTGFAYEQYF.

The chain has TRBV7-2 and TRBJ2-5, with 8 bases fitting TRBD1. The CDR3 is 15 residues long. V was pared by 2 bases and J by 11 bases, with 13 bases of the junction left unmatched. Germline assignment: CDR1 SGHTA and CDR2 FQGNSA. The CDR3 DNA follows: TGTGCCAGCAGCTTATGGACAGGGTCCATGGGGGAGCAGTACTTC. It encodes CASSLWTGSMGEQYF.

In its sample, this clonotype was seen a few times. The chain carries TRBV12-3 or TRBV12-4 and TRBJ2-7; perhaps TRBD2 as D (7 bases). V was clipped by 4 bases and J by 2 bases, with 21 bases between them. This CDR3 has 17 amino acids. The CDR3 here is CASSSSRPGGKTYEQYF. CDR3 in DNA: TGTGCCAGCAGTTCTAGCCGGCCGGGGGGCAAGACCTACGAGCAGTACTTC.

This clonotype has more than one count but fewer than ten. The gene calls are TRBV5-1 and TRBJ1-1; TRBD1 matches 8 bases. In germline, CDR1 is SGHRS, CDR2 YFSETQ. Trimming cost V 2 bases and J 5 bases; bases outside gene matches: 5. The CDR3 runs to 14 residues. The CDR3 DNA reads as TGCGCCAGCAGCTTCGACAGGGGATGGACTGAAGCTTTCTTT. Encoded protein: CASSFDRGWTEAFF.

This clonotype has only a few counts. CDR3 region: CASSPRGAQAFF. CDR3 coding DNA: TGTGCCAGCAGTCCCCGGGGGGCCCAAGCTTTCTTT. The rearrangement uses TRBV6-1 and TRBJ1-1, with D possibly matching TRBD1 (6 bases). Germline CDR1 is MNHNS and CDR2 is SASEGT. The CDR3 sequence is 12 residues long. V lost 5 bases, J lost 9 bases, and 13 bases lay in between.

The CDR3 spells CASSLSKLDYSNQPQHF. The CDR3 bases are TGTGCCAGCAGCTTGTCGAAGTTGGACTATAGCAATCAGCCCCAGCATTTT. This rearrangement joins TRBV7-8 to TRBJ1-5; D not resolved. Looked up from germline, CDR1 is SGHVS and CDR2 is FQNEAQ. The CDR3 is made up of 17 amino acids. Trimming shortened V by 3 bases and J by 0 bases, and 15 bases separated the two germline ends.

CDR3 sequence (DNA): TGTGCCAGCAGCCAAGAGTCAGGAGACTACAATGAGCAGTTCTTC. Protein: CASSQESGDYNEQFF. The chain recombines TRBV4-2 with TRBJ2-1; D uncertain. CDR3 size: 15 residues. The V end lost 0 bases, the J end lost 3 bases, and 9 bases lay between the germline ends. Germline loops: CDR1 LGHNA, CDR2 YNFKEQ.

This clonotype was observed a few times. The V call is TRBV4-1, the J call TRBJ1-5; no clear D gene. The CDR3 consists of 15 residues. Trimming removed 1 base at V and 7 bases at J, with 14 bases between. Germline values: CDR1 MGHRA, CDR2 YSYEKL. The CDR3 spells CASSQVRMPLQPQHF. As DNA, the CDR3 is TGCGCCAGCAGCCAAGTGCGGATGCCACTGCAGCCCCAGCATTTT.

This rearrangement joins TRBV4-1 to TRBJ2-5; a weak D match, TRBD1 (6 bases). The closer fit of TRBJ2-7 to the DNA end suggests the J call may be wrong. The germline gives CDR1 MGHRA, CDR2 YSYEKL. The CDR3 contains 13 residues. The CDR3 sequence is CASSQGRGFEQYF. The CDR3 DNA reads TGCGCCAGCAGCCAAGGCAGGGGATTCGAGCAGTACTTC.

Only a few counts were recorded for this clonotype. In nucleotides, the CDR3 is TGCAGTGCTAGAGATAGCGGGGGGGCAAATAGTGAGCAGTTCTTC. Translation: CSARDSGGANSEQFF. The chain joins TRBV20-1 to TRBJ2-1; 11 bases agree with TRBD2. J was trimmed by 9 bases and V by 0 bases; bases with no gene match: 7. The germline V gene has CDR1 DFQATT and CDR2 SNEGSKA (reference sequence). The CDR3 is 15 residues long.

The chain links TRBV20-1 to TRBJ1-5; TRBD1 is a possible D gene (5 bases). V lost 3 bases to trimming and J lost 0 bases, with 18 bases between them. This CDR3 contains 17 residues. Germline V gene sequence: CDR1 DFQATT, CDR2 SNEGSKA (reference sequence). CDR3 loop: CSASPIPGIGSNQPQHF. In nucleotides, the CDR3 is TGCAGTGCTAGTCCGATCCCAGGGATAGGTAGCAATCAGCCCCAGCATTTT.

The J gene is TRBJ2-2, the V gene TRBV7-2; 8 bases agree with TRBD1. This CDR3 has 17 residues. J was trimmed by 2 bases and V by 1 base; bases with no gene match: 6. The germline V gene has CDR1 SGHTA and CDR2 FQGNSA. CDR3 DNA: TGTGCCAGCAGCTTAGGATCGGACAGGGCAAACACCGGGGAGCTGTTTTTT. This encodes CASSLGSDRANTGELFF.

The rearrangement uses TRBV20-1 and TRBJ1-2; perhaps TRBD1 as D (5 bases). Looked up from germline, CDR1 is DFQATT and CDR2 is SNEGSKA (reference sequence). V lost 6 bases and J lost 6, with 20 bases in between. The CDR3 loop spans 14 amino acids. CDR3 sequence (DNA): TGCAGTGCCAAACTGAACCGGGACGCCGATGGCTACACCTTC. Translation: CSAKLNRDADGYTF.

In regard to this clonotype: An end of the junction does not agree with germline; a read error may underlie this. The chain recombines TRBV27 with TRBJ2-7; D unclear. The CDR3 contains 11 residues. Looked up from germline, CDR1 is MNHEY and CDR2 is SMNVEV (reference sequence). CDR3 nucleotide sequence: TGTCCCAGCAGTACTTCCTACGAGCAGTACTTC. Translating gives CPSSTSYEQYF.

The rearrangement joins TRBV20-1 to TRBJ2-6, with D perhaps matching TRBD1 (5 bases). Deletions cut 2 bases from V and 2 bases from J, with 10 bases between. Germline V gene data show CDR1 as DFQATT and CDR2 as SNEGSKA (reference sequence). The CDR3 has 15 residues. Written as DNA, the CDR3 is TGCAGTGCTAGACCCGACAGTCCTGGGGCCAACGTCCTGACTTTC. Amino acids: CSARPDSPGANVLTF.

In regard to this clonotype: This could be a read error, since a much larger clone is one nucleotide away. The chain is built from TRBV4-2 and TRBJ2-7, with 10 bases fitting TRBD1. V lost 1 base and J lost 7; bases outside the gene matches: 7. The CDR3 loop spans 15 amino acids. The germline CDR1 and CDR2 sequences are LGHNA and YNFKEQ. CDR3 sequence reads: CASSQARQGANEQYF. Written as DNA, the CDR3 is TGTGCCAGCAGCCAAGCAAGACAGGGGGCCAATGAGCAGTACTTC.